This TCR beta chain was found in a study of CD8+CD57+ T cells in acquired aplastic anemia. Genomic DNA acted as the template from which TCR beta VDJ combination and CDR3 sequence profiling were carried out. MiXCR, run by TCRdb on the reads, gives a single entry per CDR3 protein. The repertoire holds around 130,000 distinct CDR3 sequences, with 58% as singletons. Looked up from germline, CDR1 is SGHAT and CDR2 is FQNNGV. The CDR3 is made up of 15 amino acids. V was trimmed by 5 bases and J by 0 bases, leaving 8 bases between them. Previously, flow cytometry had revealed CD8+CD57+ cell expansion in the patients chosen for sequencing.

This clonotype originated in a human donor with aplastic anemia. This sequence joins TRBV11-2 and TRBJ1-6; D is unresolved. Material for sequencing was sorted CD4+, CD8+, or CD8+CD57+ T cells (not recorded which) from PBMCs. CDR3 loop: CASSIQSSYNSPLHF. DNA for the CDR3: TGTGCCAGCAGCATACAGAGCTCCTATAATTCACCCCTCCACTTT.